The TCR beta chain under discussion was sequenced for a study of regulatory T cells in long-lasting Graves disease. This clonotype was seen more than once but under ten times. Stated time point: newly diagnosed GD, antithyroid drugs for less than 3 months. The TCR library was made from RNA that had been extracted from PBMCs in TRIzol. CDR3-region Arm-PCR and iRepertoire HTBI primers produced the TCR beta libraries. MiXCR was run by TCRdb on the multiplex PCR reads, yielding one entry per CDR3 protein. This repertoire shows 400,000 to 450,000 distinct CDR3 sequences, 15% found once; its top ten account for 16%. V was shortened by 0 bases and J by 0 bases, with 7 bases between the two germline ends. The CDR3 sequence is 15 residues long. CDR1 is SGHDN, CDR2 FVKESK, per germline. These same data were also listed under a study on T cells in Graves' hyperthyroidism and ophthalmopathy.

The material was peripheral blood mononuclear cells (PBMCs), obtained at new diagnosis, from a patient treated with antithyroid drugs. The clonotype comes from a woman aged 30 to 39 with Graves disease. The rearrangement joins TRBV14 to TRBJ2-3; D gene ambiguous. CDR3: CASSQDVASTDTQYF. CDR3 nucleotides: TGTGCCAGCAGCCAAGATGTAGCCAGCACAGATACGCAGTATTTT.